This section outlines one T cell receptor (beta chain) sequence together with its context. Original processing methods: Amplification from reference gene primers served as the basis for estimated nucleated cell counts. The protocol was immunoSEQ multiplex PCR, while the TCRdb copy is restricted to in-frame clones and leaves out a portion. That table supplies the V and J calls and clone size; D and trimming were determined from the DNA. The top ten clones hold roughly 3% of a sample with approximately 200,000 clones, more than 80% of them seen once. The data originate from a study of blood T cell repertoires in COVID-19. Study at large: PBMCs, B-cell-depleted T cells, or T cells were the source of the cDNA or gDNA that made up the material.

This CDR3 region has 16 residues. V was trimmed by 7 bases and J by 3 bases, leaving 20 bases between them. Germline lookup yields CDR1 KGHDR and CDR2 SFDVKD. Sequenced material: peripheral blood. This clonotype originated in a man younger than 40 with COVID-19, enrolled during active disease. This sequence joins TRBV24-1 and TRBJ1-2; possible D gene TRBD1, 6 bases. In nucleotides, the CDR3 is TGTGCCACCAGACCAGCGGCAGGGGAGCAGGACTATGGCTACACCTTC. Residues: CATRPAAGEQDYGYTF.